The sequence of this TCR beta chain was determined in a study of blood T cell repertoires in COVID-19. On the study more broadly: Both acute and convalescent COVID-19 samples were obtained from the United States, Italy and Spain. Nucleic acid was either cDNA or gDNA, and it came from T cells, B-cell-depleted T cells, or PBMCs.

V lost 5 bases to trimming and J lost 2 bases; unmatched junction nucleotides: 15. This CDR3 has 18 residues. Germline CDR1 SGHNT, CDR2 YYREEE (reference sequence). Authors' analysis steps: Reference gene primer amplification gave nucleated cell count estimates. Here immunoSEQ multiplex PCR was the method, and the copy in TCRdb shows in-frame clones only, minus some. The V and J calls and clone size come from that table; D and trimming were worked out from the DNA. The repertoire holds about 120,000 clones, with around 78% as singletons. The sequence was obtained from a man in his sixties or seventies with acute or convalescent COVID-19. This rearrangement joins TRBV5-4 to TRBJ1-1, with 10 bases that match TRBD1. Material: peripheral blood. DNA of the CDR3: TGTGCCAGCAGACCCGACAGGGGGCGAGACACTCTAAACACTGAAGCTTTCTTT. This translates into CASRPDRGRDTLNTEAFF.